Below, 29 T cell receptor beta chains from the same sample are listed, as sequenced in a study of cytomegalovirus exposure and HLA in healthy donors. The PCR contained 60 Vbeta and 13 Jbeta primers. TCRdb's table, derived via immunoSEQ multiplex PCR, lists solely in-frame clones and lacks some. Of roughly 120,000 clones listed, over 65% are singletons. Specimen: PBMCs. The receptors stem from a man between 45 and 60 years old in good health and CMV-seronegative.

The chain joins TRBV4-2 to TRBJ2-3; 14 bases line up with TRBD2. V dropped 1 base and J dropped 2; count of bases not matched to a gene: 8. Germline assignment: CDR1 LGHNA and CDR2 YNFKEQ. The CDR3 extends over 19 amino acids. The CDR3 nucleotides are TGTGCCAGCAGCCAAGCCCTGGGGACTAGCGGGGGCTCCACAGATACGCAGTATTTT. It translates to CASSQALGTSGGSTDTQYF.

The DNA for the CDR3 is TGTGCCAGCAGTTGGACAGGGGGCAGGTCACCCCTCCACTTT. It codes for CASSWTGGRSPLHF. This rearrangement joins TRBV27 to TRBJ1-6; 11 bases fit TRBD1. The CDR3 is 14 amino acids. The V gene's germline CDR1 is MNHEY and CDR2 SMNVEV (reference sequence). The V gene end was trimmed by 4 bases and the J gene end by 10 bases; junction bases not matched to a gene: 3.

The rearrangement links TRBV21-1 to TRBJ1-5; the D call TRBD1 from the table was never checked on the DNA. TRBV21-1 is assigned pseudogene status. CDR3 length: 18 residues. CDR3: CASSKESTGVESNQPQHF. Here the CDR3 DNA reads TGTGCCAGCAGCAAGGAGTCCACAGGGGTGGAAAGCAATCAGCCCCAGCATTTT.

The chain carries TRBV5-4 and TRBJ2-7, with 10 bases identical to TRBD1. The V gene's germline CDR1 is SGHNT and CDR2 YYREEE (reference sequence). V lost 4 bases, J lost 2 bases, and 3 bases stayed unmatched. CDR3 length equals 14 residues. The CDR3 region is CASSVDRGPYEQYF. The DNA for the CDR3 is TGTGCCAGCAGCGTAGACAGGGGGCCCTACGAGCAGTACTTC.

This clone occurred once. The chain has TRBV6-1 and TRBJ1-2; 7 nucleotides align to TRBD1. This CDR3 has 14 amino acids. Germline V gene lookup returns CDR1 MNHNS and CDR2 SASEGT. With V trimmed by 6 bases and J by 5 bases, 9 bases remained unmatched. The CDR3 DNA reads TGTGCCAGCAGCCAAAGGACAGGTGAATATGGCTACACCTTC. Protein: CASSQRTGEYGYTF.

The chain links TRBV27 to TRBJ1-4; a possible D gene is TRBD1 (5 bases). Germline V gene data show CDR1 as MNHEY and CDR2 as SMNVEV (reference sequence). V lost 3 bases, J lost 4 bases, and 9 bases lay in between. This CDR3 region has 14 residues. The CDR3 protein is CASSLSRDNEKLFF. The CDR3 region has the DNA TGTGCCAGCAGTTTGAGCAGGGATAATGAAAAACTGTTTTTT.

This clone was detected a few times. J is TRBJ1-5 and V is TRBV2; no reliable D call. The CDR3 has 14 amino acids. Trimming took off 5 bases at V and 0 bases at J, with 8 bases between the two ends. CDR1 is SNHLY, CDR2 FYNNEI, per germline. The CDR3 here is CASSREDSNQPQHF. The CDR3 DNA reads TGTGCCAGCAGTCGAGAGGATAGCAATCAGCCCCAGCATTTT.

The rearrangement joins TRBV5-1 to TRBJ2-1, with TRBD1 identical over 10 bases. Germline loops: CDR1 SGHRS, CDR2 YFSETQ. This CDR3 is 15 amino acids long. The V segment lost 2 bases and the J segment 6 bases; nucleotides outside the gene matches: 5. CDR3 coding DNA: TGCGCCAGCAGCTTTGGTGACAGGGGGCGCAATGAGCAGTTCTTC. The encoded protein is CASSFGDRGRNEQFF.

This clone was observed a few times. The chain employs TRBV5-1 and TRBJ2-1; D is perhaps TRBD2 (6 bases). The CDR3 is 17 residues long. V lost 1 base to trimming and J lost 0 bases, with 14 bases between them. Germline V lookup: CDR1 SGHRS, CDR2 YFSETQ. The DNA for the CDR3 is TGCGCCAGCAGCTTGAGACTAGTGACTCGCTCCTACAATGAGCAGTTCTTC. This encodes CASSLRLVTRSYNEQFF.

V is TRBV5-1 and J is TRBJ2-3; TRBD2 aligns across 8 bases. Per germline, CDR1 SGHRS and CDR2 YFSETQ. The CDR3 is made up of 16 amino acids. With V trimmed by 2 bases and J by 6 bases, 11 bases remained unmatched. This CDR3 is CASSFRGGRVVDTQYF. As DNA, the CDR3 is TGCGCCAGCAGCTTCCGGGGGGGCCGGGTGGTGGATACGCAGTATTTT.

The chain carries TRBV7-2 and TRBJ1-2, with D unresolved. V was shortened by 4 bases and J by 4 bases, with 13 bases between the two germline ends. The CDR3 is 14 residues long. Germline loops: CDR1 SGHTA, CDR2 FQGNSA. CDR3 residues: CASSSNRKIYGYTF. In DNA, the CDR3 is TGTGCCAGCAGCTCAAACAGAAAAATCTATGGCTACACCTTC.

V and J are TRBV25-1 and TRBJ2-1; D is possibly TRBD2 (6 bases). V lost 3 bases and J lost 2, with 11 bases in between. The length of the CDR3 is 15 residues. Per the germline V gene, CDR1 is MGHDK and CDR2 is SYGVNS. The CDR3 is CASSEAGFTYNEQFF. The CDR3 DNA is TGTGCCAGCAGTGAGGCGGGGTTCACCTACAATGAGCAGTTCTTC. Filled out from reference TRBV25-1 and TRBJ2-1, the complete variable domain reads EADIYQTPRYLVIGTGKKITLECSQTMGHDKMYWYQQDPGMELHLIHYSYGVNSTEKGDLSSESTVSRIRTEHFPLTLESARPSHTSQYLCASSEAGFTYNEQFFGPGTRLTVL.

A remark on this clone: At one end the junction does not follow the germline gene, possibly because of a read error. This chain uses TRBV7-9 with TRBJ1-1; TRBD1 is a possible D gene (5 bases). Germline values: CDR1 SEHNR, CDR2 FQNEAQ (reference sequence). The CDR3 has 15 amino acids. CDR3 sequence: CSSSLGSGPDTEAFF. DNA for the CDR3: TGTTCCAGCAGCTTAGGGTCAGGGCCGGACACTGAAGCTTTCTTT.

The chain has TRBV5-5 and TRBJ1-4; tentative D call: TRBD1 (6 bases). The CDR3 length is 15 residues. Germline V CDR1 and CDR2: SGHKS, YYEKEE (reference sequence). The V gene lost 1 base and the J gene lost 7 bases, with 14 bases spanning the gap. The CDR3 loop is CASSLSTGRGEKLFF. DNA of the CDR3: TGTGCCAGCAGCTTGAGTACAGGGAGAGGTGAAAAACTGTTTTTT.

The chain links TRBV15 to TRBJ1-5; 8 bases are a match to TRBD1. The CDR3 is 14 residues long. Unmatched junction bases numbered 2, after V lost 2 bases and J lost 5 bases. Germline CDR1 is LNHNV and CDR2 is YYDKDF (reference sequence). For the CDR3, the DNA is TGTGCCACCAGCAGAAACAGGGGGGATCAGCCCCAGCATTTT. Its translation is CATSRNRGDQPQHF.

V gene TRBV6-5 combines with J gene TRBJ1-1; D remains ambiguous. Germline CDR1 MNHEY, CDR2 SVGAGI. The germline V and J ends were trimmed by 10 bases and 0 bases, with 12 bases remaining between them. This CDR3 is built from 13 residues. The CDR3 region is CATSGQMNTEAFF. CDR3 sequence (DNA): TGTGCCACCTCTGGGCAAATGAACACTGAAGCTTTCTTT.

The chain has TRBV7-9 and TRBJ1-2, with D possibly being TRBD1 (6 bases). CDR1 and CDR2 (germline): SEHNR, FQNEAQ (reference sequence). This CDR3 has 12 residues. Between the trimmed V and J ends, which lost 5 bases and 9 bases, there was a span of 13 bases. This chain's CDR3 is CASSDDRQRYTF. The CDR3 nucleotides are TGTGCCAGCAGCGACGACAGGCAGCGCTACACCTTC.

This clone occurred a few times. The chain has TRBV30 and TRBJ1-6; 10 bases agree with TRBD1. With V trimmed by 5 bases and J by 7 bases, 5 bases remained unmatched. Germline CDR1 GTSNPN, CDR2 SVGIG (reference sequence). The CDR3 extends over 14 amino acids. The CDR3, as DNA: TGTGCCTGGGAGACAGGGGGCGAAAATTCACCCCTCCACTTT. It codes for CAWETGGENSPLHF.

The chain combines TRBV18 with TRBJ2-7; TRBD1 matches at 7 bases. With V trimmed by 0 bases and J by 2 bases, 4 bases remained unmatched. This CDR3 has 15 amino acids. The V gene's germline CDR1 is KGHSH and CDR2 LQKENI. This CDR3 is CASSPPTGVTYEQYF. CDR3 DNA sequence: TGTGCCAGCTCACCACCCACAGGGGTGACCTACGAGCAGTACTTC.

The chain uses TRBV10-3 and TRBJ1-6, with no clear D. The V gene lost 0 bases and the J gene lost 0 bases, with 12 bases spanning the gap. CDR1 ENHRY and CDR2 SYGVKD come from the germline V gene. This CDR3 is 18 amino acids long. The chain's CDR3 is CAISESTTVSSYNSPLHF. DNA for the CDR3: TGTGCCATCAGTGAGTCGACCACAGTATCCTCCTATAATTCACCCCTCCACTTT.

This clone was seen only a few times. CDR3 in amino acids: CASSPQAYGYTF. In DNA, the CDR3 is TGTGCCAGCAGCCCACAGGCCTATGGCTACACCTTC. The J gene is TRBJ1-2, the V gene TRBV7-9, with TRBD1 as a possible D gene (5 bases). CDR1 is SEHNR, CDR2 FQNEAQ, per germline (reference sequence). The CDR3 is made up of 12 amino acids. V lost 5 bases and J 4 bases, leaving 8 bases between the germline ends.

In its sample, this clone was seen a few times. The V call is TRBV5-1, the J call TRBJ2-2; tentatively, D is TRBD1 (6 bases). The CDR3 sequence is 15 residues long. Germline CDR1 and CDR2: SGHRS and YFSETQ. The germline V and J ends were trimmed by 0 bases and 6 bases, with 12 bases remaining between them. The CDR3 loop is CASSLGGRGAGELFF. CDR3 sequence (DNA): TGCGCCAGCAGCTTGGGTGGCAGGGGCGCCGGGGAGCTGTTTTTT.

V is TRBV18 and J is TRBJ1-1, with 7 nucleotides matching TRBD1. Per the germline V gene, CDR1 is KGHSH and CDR2 is LQKENI. With 1 base clipped from V and 4 bases from J, the junction kept 6 bases outside the gene matches. CDR3 length: 15 amino acids. This CDR3 is CASSPQQGQGTEAFF. The DNA of the CDR3 is TGTGCCAGCTCACCACAACAGGGGCAGGGCACTGAAGCTTTCTTT. The full variable domain, in which reference TRBV18 and TRBJ1-1 provide the parts outside the CDR3, is NAGVMQNPRHLVRRRGQEARLRCSPMKGHSHVYWYRQLPEEGLKFMVYLQKENIIDESGMPKERFSAEFPKEGPSILRIQQVVRGDSAAYFCASSPQQGQGTEAFFGQGTRLTVV.

J is TRBJ1-4 and V is TRBV6-5; maybe TRBD1 (6 bases). V shed 2 bases and J shed 5 bases, with 12 bases lying between them. This CDR3 contains 15 residues. Germline V gives CDR1 MNHEY, CDR2 SVGAGI. The CDR3 DNA follows: TGTGCCAGCAGTTACCGGACAGCCGTGAATGAAAAACTGTTTTTT. Amino acid sequence: CASSYRTAVNEKLFF.

This chain joins TRBV6-6 and TRBJ2-5; tentatively, D is TRBD2 (6 bases). This CDR3 contains 15 residues. V was cut by 2 bases and J by 5 bases, with 15 bases left in between. CDR1 is MNHNY and CDR2 is SVGAGI in the germline V gene (reference sequence). In DNA form, the CDR3 reads TGTGCCAGCAGTTACACCGGGGACTCGGTGGAGACCCAGTACTTC. This codes for CASSYTGDSVETQYF.

The chain is built from TRBV10-3 and TRBJ2-7; TRBD1 matches at 7 bases. Trimming removed 6 bases from V and 1 base from J; junction bases left unmatched: 15. CDR3 length equals 17 residues. Germline V gives CDR1 ENHRY, CDR2 SYGVKD. Written as DNA, the CDR3 is TGTGCCATCAGCGAAACATCCGGGACAGTACTATCCTACGAGCAGTACTTC. It is translated as CAISETSGTVLSYEQYF.

The chain has TRBV2 and TRBJ2-1; no definite D call. V lost 7 bases, J lost 9 bases, and 16 bases lay in between. Germline CDR1 is SNHLY and CDR2 is FYNNEI. The CDR3 runs 13 residues. CDR3 protein: CASKIGGWAEQFF. CDR3 bases: TGTGCCAGCAAAATTGGTGGCTGGGCTGAGCAGTTCTTC.

There are a few counts of this clone. This rearrangement joins TRBV19 to TRBJ2-7; tentative D call: TRBD1 (6 bases). The CDR3 is 16 amino acids. Trimming took off 4 bases at V and 1 base at J, with 17 bases between the two ends. CDR1 is LNHDA, CDR2 SQIVND, per germline (reference sequence). The chain's CDR3 is CASSNRRQGRSYEQYF. In DNA, the CDR3 is TGTGCCAGTAGTAACCGAAGGCAGGGGCGATCCTACGAGCAGTACTTC.

This clone has a handful of counts. The chain combines TRBV28 with TRBJ2-7; no definite D call. The CDR3 loop spans 13 amino acids. Germline V gene data show CDR1 as MDHEN and CDR2 as SYDVKM. V was cut by 2 bases and J by 4 bases, with 9 bases left in between. This CDR3 is CASSLGRSYEQYF. The DNA of the CDR3 is TGTGCCAGCAGTTTAGGCAGGTCTTACGAGCAGTACTTC.